The 13 T cell receptor beta chains given below trace back to one sample, sequenced in a study of blood T cell repertoires in COVID-19. Produced via immunoSEQ multiplex PCR; TCRdb's table is partial and in-frame only. Among just over 60,000 clones, 80% to 85% were seen once, and the ten largest hold 15% to 25%. The sequencing input was peripheral blood. Source of these receptors: a man aged 25-45 years with COVID-19, enrolled during active disease.

This chain connects TRBV9 to TRBJ2-7; D not certain. Trimming took 4 bases from V and 0 from J, leaving 11 bases between them. CDR3 length equals 14 residues. Germline V CDR1 and CDR2: SGDLS, YYNGEE. The CDR3 DNA follows: TGTGCCAGCAGCCCCCAGGTTAGCTCCTACGAGCAGTACTTC. Protein: CASSPQVSSYEQYF.

V is TRBV5-1 and J is TRBJ2-7; 8 bases agree with TRBD1. Germline assignment: CDR1 SGHRS and CDR2 YFSETQ. Trimming took 1 base from V and 3 from J; bases not matched to a gene: 6. The CDR3 extends over 15 amino acids. In DNA, the CDR3 is TGCGCCAGCAGCTTGTTAGGACAGGGAAACTACGAGCAGTACTTC. It translates to CASSLLGQGNYEQYF.

The genes are TRBV9 and TRBJ2-3; TRBD2 agrees at 8 bases. The germline CDR1 and CDR2 sequences are SGDLS and YYNGEE. J lost 6 bases, V lost 5 bases, and 8 bases had no gene match. This CDR3 is 14 amino acids long. DNA for the CDR3: TGTGCCAGCAGTAGAGGACTAGCATCGGATACGCAGTATTTT. As protein: CASSRGLASDTQYF.

The chain has TRBV11-1 and TRBJ2-1, with 7 bases lining up with TRBD1. V shed 5 bases, J shed 5 bases, and the junction held 6 bases outside the gene matches. Germline lookup yields CDR1 SGHAT and CDR2 FQDESV (reference sequence). The CDR3 contains 14 residues. As DNA, the CDR3 is TGTGCCAGCAGCCAGACAGGGAACCACAATGAGCAGTTCTTC. Protein: CASSQTGNHNEQFF.

The table lists this clone with a count of one. The genes are TRBV7-2 and TRBJ2-2, with 14 bases lining up with TRBD2. The CDR3 covers 18 residues. The germline CDR1 and CDR2 sequences are SGHTA and FQGNSA. V was clipped by 5 bases and J by 6 bases; unmatched bases: 11. In DNA form, the CDR3 reads TGTGCCAGCAGCATTTCAAGGGGACTAGCGGGAGTTCCCGGGGAGCTGTTTTTT. Its translation: CASSISRGLAGVPGELFF.

This clone was observed a few times. The V and J genes are TRBV7-2 and TRBJ2-2; 8 bases are shared with TRBD2. The CDR3 loop spans 15 amino acids. J lost 11 bases, V lost 5 bases, and 13 bases had no gene match. CDR1 SGHTA and CDR2 FQGNSA come from the germline V gene. For the CDR3, the DNA is TGTGCCAGCAGCCAAAGGGGGACTAGGCGGGCAGAGCTGTTTTTT. Translated, it gives CASSQRGTRRAELFF.

V and J are TRBV11-3 and TRBJ2-7, with a tentative D call TRBD2 (6 bases). Germline V gene lookup returns CDR1 SGHNT and CDR2 YENEEA. This CDR3 has 14 amino acids. V lost 0 bases to trimming and J lost 5 bases, with 11 bases between them. Here the CDR3 reads CASSLDLGGNEQYF. Here the CDR3 DNA reads TGTGCCAGCAGCTTAGATCTTGGGGGGAACGAGCAGTACTTC.

The CDR3 DNA sequence: TGTGCCAGCAGTATCCGCCGGACTAGCGGGGTCAGGAGCTCCTACGAGCAGTACTTC. Translating it yields CASSIRRTSGVRSSYEQYF. J is TRBJ2-7 and V is TRBV2; 12 nucleotides match TRBD2. This CDR3 has 19 residues. Germline lookup yields CDR1 SNHLY and CDR2 FYNNEI. The V and J ends lost 5 bases and 0 bases, in that order; junction bases with no gene match: 14.

This clone was picked up one time. The chain links TRBV7-9 to TRBJ2-3; possibly TRBD1 for D (5 bases). CDR1 and CDR2 (germline): SEHNR, FQNEAQ (reference sequence). This CDR3 has 14 amino acids. The V gene lost 2 bases and the J gene lost 5 bases, with 11 bases spanning the gap. Written as DNA, the CDR3 is TGTGCCAGCAGCTTAAATAGGGGCCTAGATACGCAGTATTTT. It specifies CASSLNRGLDTQYF.

This clone was seen once. V usage is TRBV7-9 and J usage is TRBJ1-3; D remains unclear. Germline V gene lookup returns CDR1 SEHNR and CDR2 FQNEAQ (reference sequence). CDR3 length: 12 amino acids. With 1 base removed from V and 14 bases from J, the gap between germline ends came to 12 bases. CDR3 protein: CASSLEDRGVYF. The CDR3 coding sequence is TGTGCCAGCAGCTTAGAGGACCGGGGAGTATATTTT.

For the CDR3, the DNA is TGTGCCAGAAGCGAACGTTTGGGACTAGCGGGGGACACAGATACGCAGTATTTT. Residues: CARSERLGLAGDTDTQYF. The V and J genes are TRBV5-3 and TRBJ2-3; TRBD2 matches 14 bases. TRBV5-3 is labeled an ORF, and its function is uncertain. With 4 bases clipped from V and 2 bases from J, the junction kept 9 bases outside the gene matches. CDR3 length: 18 residues.

The rearrangement links TRBV3-1 (or the pseudogene TRBV3-2) to TRBJ1-2; no firm D call. The CDR3 has 14 amino acids. V lost 4 bases to trimming and J lost 4 bases, with 13 bases between them. CDR1 and CDR2 from the germline V gene are LGHDT and YNNKEL (reference sequence). DNA of the CDR3: TGTGCCAGCAGCCCTCCGCGGTTGTTCTATGGCTACACCTTC. Protein: CASSPPRLFYGYTF.

This clone rates as medium-sized. The CDR3 here is CASSPFVLEFNEQFF. Here the CDR3 DNA reads TGTGCCAGCAGCCCTTTCGTCCTAGAATTCAATGAGCAGTTCTTC. The V gene is TRBV7-3, the J gene TRBJ2-1; D is unclear. V lost 5 bases, J lost 6 bases, and 17 bases lay in between. The CDR3 has 15 residues. Germline V gene sequence: CDR1 SGHTA, CDR2 FQGTGA. Full variable domain (rest looked up from reference TRBV7-3 and TRBJ2-1): GAGVSQTPSNKVTEKGKYVELRCDPISGHTALYWYRQSLGQGPEFLIYFQGTGAADDSGLPNDRFFAVRPEGSVSTLKIQRTERGDSAVYLCASSPFVLEFNEQFFGPGTRLTVL.